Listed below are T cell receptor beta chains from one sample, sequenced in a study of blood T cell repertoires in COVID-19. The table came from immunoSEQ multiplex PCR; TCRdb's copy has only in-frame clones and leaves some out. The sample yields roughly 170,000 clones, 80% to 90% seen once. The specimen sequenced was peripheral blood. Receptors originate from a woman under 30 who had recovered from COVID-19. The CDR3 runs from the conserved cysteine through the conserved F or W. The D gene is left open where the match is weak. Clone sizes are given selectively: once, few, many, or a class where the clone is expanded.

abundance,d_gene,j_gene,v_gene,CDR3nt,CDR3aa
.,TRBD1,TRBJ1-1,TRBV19,TGTGCCAGTAATGCAGGCAGGACAGGAACTGAAGCTTTCTTT,CASNAGRTGTEAFF
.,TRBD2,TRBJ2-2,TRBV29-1,TGCAGCGTAGTGACTAGCGGGGGGGCGGTGGCCGGGGAGCTGTTTTTT,CSVVTSGGAVAGELFF
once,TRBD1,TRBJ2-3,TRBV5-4,TGTGCCAGCAGCCCGGGACAGGGGAGGATAGATACGCAGTATTTT,CASSPGQGRIDTQYF
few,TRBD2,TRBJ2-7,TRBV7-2,TGTGCCAGCAGCCCCACCCAGCGGGGGGGCGGGGGCGAGCAGTACTTC,CASSPTQRGGGGEQYF
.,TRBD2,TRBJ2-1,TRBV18,TGTGCCAGCTCACAAGGGACTAGCGGGGGGAATGAGCAGTTCTTC,CASSQGTSGGNEQFF
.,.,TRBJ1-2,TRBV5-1,TGCGCCAGCAGCTTCGGTCAGGGAAGGTCTGGCTACACCTTC,CASSFGQGRSGYTF
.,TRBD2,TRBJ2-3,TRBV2,TGTGCCAGCAGGCCGGGACTAGCGGGAGATACGCAGTATTTT,CASRPGLAGDTQYF
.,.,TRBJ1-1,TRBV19,TGTGCCAGTACCCAAGACACCCTGAACACTGAAGCTTTCTTT,CASTQDTLNTEAFF
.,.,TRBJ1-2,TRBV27,TGTGCCAGCAGAGCACAGGGAGTACTAGGCGGCTACACCTTC,CASRAQGVLGGYTF
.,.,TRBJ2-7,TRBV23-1,TGCGCCAGCAGTCAATCGATCCGTCAGTTCTACGAGCAGTACTTC,CASSQSIRQFYEQYF
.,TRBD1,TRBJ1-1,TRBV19,TGTGCCAGTCACTTACCGGGACAGGGTGGAACTGAAGCTTTCTTT,CASHLPGQGGTEAFF
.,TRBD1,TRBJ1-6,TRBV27,TGTGCCAGCAGACCGACAGGGGCCGGTTCACCCCTCCACTTT,CASRPTGAGSPLHF
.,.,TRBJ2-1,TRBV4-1,TGCGCCAGCAGCCAAGAGGGGGGTAATGAGCAGTTCTTC,CASSQEGGNEQFF
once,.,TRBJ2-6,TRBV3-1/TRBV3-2,TGTGCCAGCAGCCAAGATCGTCCCTCTGGGGCCAACGTCCTGACTTTC,CASSQDRPSGANVLTF
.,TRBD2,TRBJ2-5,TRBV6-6,TGTGCCAGCAGTAGTATAGCGGGGGTTCTAGAGACCCAGTACTTC,CASSSIAGVLETQYF
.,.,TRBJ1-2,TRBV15,TGTGCCACCAGCAGAGGAGGAAACTATGGCTACACCTTC,CATSRGGNYGYTF
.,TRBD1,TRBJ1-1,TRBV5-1,TGCGCCAGCAGCTTCTTGGACAGGTGGGATATGAACACTGAAGCTTTCTTT,CASSFLDRWDMNTEAFF
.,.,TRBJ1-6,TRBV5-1,TGCGCCAGCAGCTTGGGGAATTTGGGGCGCAACTATAATTCACCCCTCCACTTT,CASSLGNLGRNYNSPLHF
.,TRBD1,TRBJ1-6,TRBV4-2,TGTGCCAGCAGCCAATTGTCCGGGACAGATAATTCACCCCTCCACTTT,CASSQLSGTDNSPLHF
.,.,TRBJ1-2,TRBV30,TGTGCCTGGATCGGAGGGTCACCCAACTATGGCTACACCTTC,CAWIGGSPNYGYTF
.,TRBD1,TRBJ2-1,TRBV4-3,TGCGCCAGCAGCCACGGGACAGACTTTGGTGAGCAGTTCTTC,CASSHGTDFGEQFF
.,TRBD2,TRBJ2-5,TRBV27,TGTGCCAGCAGTTTGTACGGGGGGGAGACCCAGTACTTC,CASSLYGGETQYF
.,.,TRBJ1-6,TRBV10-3,TGTGCCATCAGTGAGTCAAGGCGGGGGGATTCACCCCTCCACTTT,CAISESRRGDSPLHF
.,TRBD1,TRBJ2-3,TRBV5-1,TGCGCCAGCAGCCATGGGACAGCGGCAGATACGCAGTATTTT,CASSHGTAADTQYF
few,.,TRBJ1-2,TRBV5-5,TGTGCCAGCAGCGGCCAAAGAGGTCAAGACTATGGCTACACCTTC,CASSGQRGQDYGYTF
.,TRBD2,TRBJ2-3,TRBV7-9,TGTGCCAGCCGGACTAGCGGGTACACAGATACGCAGTATTTT,CASRTSGYTDTQYF
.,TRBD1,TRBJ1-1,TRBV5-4,TGTGCCAGCAGCTCACAGGGGAGCCTGAACACTGAAGCTTTCTTT,CASSSQGSLNTEAFF
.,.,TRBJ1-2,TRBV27,TGTGCCAGCAGTTCTGGGTCCGGAGAGTGGGATGGCTACACCTTC,CASSSGSGEWDGYTF
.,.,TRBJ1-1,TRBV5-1,TGCGCCAGCAGCTTGGGGCAAGTCAAACGATTGAACACTGAAGCTTTCTTT,CASSLGQVKRLNTEAFF
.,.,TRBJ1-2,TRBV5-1,TGCGCCAGCAGCTTGGCCTTGGGGGCCGAGGGTGGCTACACCTTC,CASSLALGAEGGYTF
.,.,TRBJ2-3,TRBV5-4,TGTGCCAGCAGCCACCTTACGTGGGGGCGCGACACAGATACGCAGTATTTT,CASSHLTWGRDTDTQYF
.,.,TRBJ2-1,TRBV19,TGTGCCAGTACCTCATTCGGGGGGCCATACAATGAGCAGTTCTTC,CASTSFGGPYNEQFF
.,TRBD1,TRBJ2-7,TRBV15,TGTGCCACCAGCAGGACTAGAGGACAGGGACAGTTCTACGAGCAGTACTTC,CATSRTRGQGQFYEQYF
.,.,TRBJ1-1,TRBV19,TGTGCCAGTAGTCGGACCGGGGAAGGCACTGAAGCTTTCTTT,CASSRTGEGTEAFF
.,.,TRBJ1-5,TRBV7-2,TGTGCCAGCAGCTTCACAGATCAGCCCCAGCATTTT,CASSFTDQPQHF
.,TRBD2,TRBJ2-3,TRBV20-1,TGCAGTGCTAGTTCCCTTAGCGGGGGGACCACAGATACGCAGTATTTT,CSASSLSGGTTDTQYF
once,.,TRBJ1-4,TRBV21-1,TGTGCCAGCAGCCCGGACTGGAATAATGAAAAACTGTTTTTT,CASSPDWNNEKLFF
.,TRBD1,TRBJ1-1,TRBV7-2,TGTGCCAGCAGGGCAGGGGGCCTTGTCCCTGAAGCTTTCTTT,CASRAGGLVPEAFF
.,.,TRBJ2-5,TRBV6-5,TGTGCCAGCAGTAGTTTGGCTAGCGTAAAAGAGACCCAGTACTTC,CASSSLASVKETQYF
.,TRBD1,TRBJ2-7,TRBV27,TGTGCCAGCAGCCCCGGGACAGGGGGGTACGAGCAGTACTTC,CASSPGTGGYEQYF
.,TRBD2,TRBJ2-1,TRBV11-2,TGTGCCAGCGCGAGGGGCCGACTAGCGGGAGGCCAACAGTTCTTC,CASARGRLAGGQQFF
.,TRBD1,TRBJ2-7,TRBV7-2,TGTGCCAGCAGCTTAGTTGGACAGGGGGCAACCTACGAGCAGTACTTC,CASSLVGQGATYEQYF
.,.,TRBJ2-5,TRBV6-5,TGTGCCAGCAGGGCTACTAGGAACCTTCAAGAGACCCAGTACTTC,CASRATRNLQETQYF
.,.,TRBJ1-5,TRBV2,TGTGCCAGCACCTCTAGCGGGGGTCAGCCCCAGCATTTT,CASTSSGGQPQHF
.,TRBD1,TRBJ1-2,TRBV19,TGTGCCAGTGATCAACCGGGACAGACCTTCTATGGCTACACCTTC,CASDQPGQTFYGYTF
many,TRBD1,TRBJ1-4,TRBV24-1,TGTGCCACCAGTGATCCTGGGACAGGGGAAAAACTGTTTTTT,CATSDPGTGEKLFF
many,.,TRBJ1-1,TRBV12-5,TGTGCTAGTGGCCTTAAAATGAACACTGAAGCTTTCTTT,CASGLKMNTEAFF
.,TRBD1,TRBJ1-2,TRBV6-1,TGTGCCAGCAGTGAGAAGGGGGCTTCATCTGGCTACACCTTC,CASSEKGASSGYTF
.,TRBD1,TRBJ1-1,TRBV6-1,TGTGCCAGCAGTGCCACCCCAGGACAGGGGGCGAGTGAAGCTTTCTTT,CASSATPGQGASEAFF
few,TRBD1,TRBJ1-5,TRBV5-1,TGCGCCAGCAGCTTGACAGGGGGCAATCAGCCCCAGCATTTT,CASSLTGGNQPQHF
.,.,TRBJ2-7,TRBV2,TGTGCCAGCTCAGGGGGGTACGAGCAGTACTTC,CASSGGYEQYF
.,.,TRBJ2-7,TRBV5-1,TGCGCCAGCAGCTTGGATGTCAGGGCGGACGAGCAGTACTTC,CASSLDVRADEQYF
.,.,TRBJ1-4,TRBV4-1,TGCGCCAGCAGCCAAGATATGCGTTCAGGGGAGTATGAAAAACTGTTTTTT,CASSQDMRSGEYEKLFF
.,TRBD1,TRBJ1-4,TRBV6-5,TGTGCCAGCAGACCACAGGGGGCAACTAATGAAAAACTGTTTTTT,CASRPQGATNEKLFF
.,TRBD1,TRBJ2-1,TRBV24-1,TGTGCCACCAGCGGACAGGGACTTTACAATGAGCAGTTCTTC,CATSGQGLYNEQFF